The sequence of this TCR beta chain was determined in a study of control samples from healthy donors and cancer patients. Repertoires were generated with immunoSEQ multiplex PCR, while TCRdb's copy carries only in-frame clones and drops some. In the table there are about 170,000 clones, 85% to 90% of which are singletons. This CDR3 comprises 14 residues. CDR1 and CDR2 from the germline V gene are SNHLY and FYNNEI. V lost 6 bases and J lost 4; bases outside the gene matches: 8. Material: blood. The chain joins TRBV2 to TRBJ2-7; 8 bases fit TRBD2. The origin of this receptor is a woman in her 30s in good health. The CDR3 DNA sequence: TGTGCCAGCAGCGGGACTAGTCCCGCTTACGAGCAGTACTTC. Its translation: CASSGTSPAYEQYF.